The 26 T cell receptor beta chains below come from one sample, sequenced in a study of blood T cell repertoires in COVID-19 (dated by TCRdb to 2018 to 2020). Library generation was performed with the immunoSEQ multiplex PCR assay. TCRdb re-hosts the immuneACCESS table, in-frame sequences only. Its copies lack some clones; in the studies checked, an unresolved V gene accounts for under half of them, and the cause for the rest is not known. The sample table shows a few hundred thousand clones, and more than 70% are seen once. Of the sample, less than 5% is held by the ten largest clones. The material sequenced was peripheral blood. The receptors come from an older woman with COVID-19, enrolled during active disease.

The chain employs TRBV28 and TRBJ1-1; D is possibly TRBD1 (5 bases). V lost 7 bases and J lost 1, with 16 bases in between. The length of the CDR3 is 15 residues. The germline V gene encodes CDR1 MDHEN and CDR2 SYDVKM. The CDR3 region has the DNA TGTGCCAGCAAAGAGTCAGGGAAGGGGAACACTGAAGCTTTCTTT. The encoded protein is CASKESGKGNTEAFF.

The chain carries TRBV5-1 and TRBJ1-2; maybe TRBD1 (6 bases). This CDR3 region has 15 residues. CDR1 is SGHRS and CDR2 is YFSETQ in the germline V gene. Trimming removed 6 bases from V and 5 bases from J, with 20 bases in between. The CDR3 is CASTLGGATGYGYTF. The CDR3 region has the DNA TGCGCCAGCACCCTCGGGGGGGCGACGGGATATGGCTACACCTTC.

The rearrangement joins TRBV10-3 to TRBJ2-5; 9 positions match TRBD2. This CDR3 has 16 amino acids. The germline gives CDR1 ENHRY, CDR2 SYGVKD. V gave up 2 bases and J gave up 5 bases; unmatched junction bases: 9. The CDR3 coding sequence is TGTGCCATCAGTGAGCCCCCGGGACTAGCCATGGAGACCCAGTACTTC. Translated: CAISEPPGLAMETQYF.

The gene calls are TRBV19 and TRBJ2-3, with 11 bases fitting TRBD2. Germline V gene data show CDR1 as LNHDA and CDR2 as SQIVND (reference sequence). The V and J ends lost 4 bases and 3 bases, in that order; junction bases with no gene match: 12. The CDR3 is 18 amino acids. CDR3 DNA: TGTGCCAGTAGTAGACGAAGTAGCGGGGGGGCCGAAACAGATACGCAGTATTTT. Translating it yields CASSRRSSGGAETDTQYF. Full variable domain (missing parts from reference TRBV19 and TRBJ2-3): DGGITQSPKYLFRKEGQNVTLSCEQNLNHDAMYWYRQDPGQGLRLIYYSQIVNDFQKGDIAEGYSVSREKKESFPLTVTSAQKNPTAFYLCASSRRSSGGAETDTQYFGPGTRLTVL.

The rearrangement links TRBV25-1 to TRBJ1-2; D is unclear. Germline V lookup: CDR1 MGHDK, CDR2 SYGVNS. V dropped 6 bases and J dropped 5 bases, with 16 bases sitting between them. This CDR3 comprises 14 residues. The CDR3 region is CASSGVLLPYGYTF. CDR3 coding DNA: TGTGCCAGCAGCGGGGTCCTCCTTCCGTATGGCTACACCTTC.

The count of this clone is one. No conserved phenylalanine or tryptophan is present at the end of the CDR3, so a read error is the likely explanation. Because the CDR3's place on the DNA is in doubt, the DNA is left out and the CDR3 is given as listed by TCRdb. This chain joins TRBV6-2 or TRBV6-3 and TRBJ2-7; the table calls TRBD2, which could not be checked here. Germline V gene lookup returns CDR1 MNHEY and CDR2 SVGEGT. The CDR3 is 13 residues long, counting both termini. The CDR3 here is CASSYSRLTVLGL.

The gene calls are TRBV5-4 and TRBJ1-2; weak D call: TRBD1 (5 bases). The CDR3 runs 15 residues. The V end was cut by 0 bases, the J end by 4 bases, with 13 bases between. Germline V gene sequence: CDR1 SGHNT, CDR2 YYREEE (reference sequence). The CDR3 sequence: CASSLEQDGSYGYTF. The CDR3 nucleotides read TGTGCCAGCAGCTTGGAACAGGATGGTAGCTATGGCTACACCTTC.

The chain employs TRBV5-5 and TRBJ1-2, with D perhaps matching TRBD1 (5 bases). The germline V and J ends were trimmed by 4 bases and 2 bases, with 12 bases remaining between them. Germline-derived CDR1 and CDR2 are SGHKS and YYEKEE (reference sequence). This CDR3 has 14 amino acids. CDR3 bases: TGTGCCAGCAGCCCTGGGGGGGGGAACTATGGCTACACCTTC. It encodes CASSPGGGNYGYTF.

This clone was counted only a few times. J is TRBJ2-7 and V is TRBV3-1 (or the pseudogene TRBV3-2); D ambiguous. The V gene's germline CDR1 is LGHDT and CDR2 YNNKEL (reference sequence). This CDR3 has 15 amino acids. V was pared by 1 base and J by 0 bases, with 10 bases between. CDR3 nucleotide sequence: TGTGCCAGCAGCCAAGTGTGGGCAGGCTCCTACGAGCAGTACTTC. This encodes CASSQVWAGSYEQYF.

V and J are TRBV5-4 and TRBJ1-1; 8 bases are shared with TRBD1. Germline V gives CDR1 SGHNT, CDR2 YYREEE (reference sequence). V shed 4 bases, J shed 3 bases, and the junction held 8 bases outside the gene matches. The CDR3 spans 15 residues. The CDR3 reads CASSPRQGLDTEAFF. In nucleotides, the CDR3 is TGTGCCAGCAGCCCGCGACAGGGGTTGGACACTGAAGCTTTCTTT.

The gene calls are TRBV30 and TRBJ1-1; no clear D. The CDR3 length is 11 residues. Germline CDR1 and CDR2: GTSNPN and SVGIG (reference sequence). Trimming stripped 3 bases from V and 7 bases from J, with 9 bases between. The CDR3 sequence: CAWRGVDEAFF. In nucleotides, the CDR3 is TGTGCCTGGAGGGGAGTGGATGAAGCTTTCTTT.

The chain couples TRBV5-6 to TRBJ1-3; D is perhaps TRBD1 (5 bases). V was shortened by 2 bases and J by 3 bases, with 9 bases between the two germline ends. This CDR3 comprises 14 residues. The germline V gene has CDR1 SGHDT and CDR2 YYEEEE. The CDR3 DNA reads TGTGCCAGCAGCTTTGGTCAGGGTGGAAACACCATATATTTT. Translated, it gives CASSFGQGGNTIYF.

Remarks on this clone: The junction departs from the called germline gene at one end, perhaps through a read error. V usage is TRBV7-7 and J usage is TRBJ2-1; the match to TRBD2 covers 12 bases. From germline, CDR1 is SSHAT and CDR2 FNYEAQ (reference sequence). The CDR3 sequence is 15 residues long. The chain's CDR3 is CASSPGLAGRDEQFF. In DNA form, the CDR3 reads TGTGCTAGCAGCCCAGGACTAGCGGGGAGGGATGAGCAGTTCTTC.

This rearrangement joins TRBV6-5 to TRBJ1-4; 9 nucleotides line up with TRBD1. This CDR3 has 16 residues. The trim removed 4 bases at V and 7 bases at J, leaving 10 bases unmatched. Germline CDR1 is MNHEY and CDR2 is SVGAGI. CDR3 sequence (DNA): TGTGCCAGCAGTTCCAGCCGGACAGGGGAAGGTGAAAAACTGTTTTTT. Protein sequence: CASSSSRTGEGEKLFF.

The rearrangement joins TRBV4-1 to TRBJ1-2, with 10 bases matching TRBD1. V shed 0 bases and J 5 bases; nucleotides not matched to a gene: 12. The CDR3 extends over 18 amino acids. The germline CDR1 and CDR2 sequences are MGHRA and YSYEKL. The CDR3 DNA reads as TGCGCCAGCAGCCAAGATATAGAGGACAGGGGGAGACCGTATGGCTACACCTTC. Its protein product is CASSQDIEDRGRPYGYTF.

The chain couples TRBV10-3 to TRBJ1-1; D unresolved. CDR1 ENHRY and CDR2 SYGVKD come from the germline V gene. Trimming removed 8 bases at V and 1 base at J, with 11 bases between. The CDR3 contains 13 residues. CDR3 sequence (DNA): TGTGCCATCCGGGAAAGACAGAACACTGAAGCTTTCTTT. Translation: CAIRERQNTEAFF.

V and J are TRBV30 and TRBJ1-1; D is undetermined. Germline V gene sequence: CDR1 GTSNPN, CDR2 SVGIG (reference sequence). This CDR3 comprises 17 residues. V lost 1 base to trimming and J lost 0 bases, with 18 bases between them. The CDR3 sequence: CAWSELAFGGMNTEAFF. DNA of the CDR3: TGTGCCTGGAGTGAACTTGCCTTTGGAGGAATGAACACTGAAGCTTTCTTT. The variable domain in full, completed from reference TRBV30 and TRBJ1-1, reads SQTIHQWPATLVQPVGSPLSLECTVEGTSNPNLYWYRQAAGRGLQLLFYSVGIGQISSEVPQNLSASRPQDRQFILSSKKLLLSDSGFYLCAWSELAFGGMNTEAFFGQGTRLTVV.

This chain joins TRBV11-2 and TRBJ1-3, with 8 positions matching TRBD1. The CDR3 is 14 amino acids. Per the germline V gene, CDR1 is SGHAT and CDR2 is FQNNGV. Trimming cost V 7 bases and J 3 bases; bases outside gene matches: 5. CDR3 in amino acids: CASTPTGVGNTIYF. In nucleotides, the CDR3 is TGTGCCAGCACCCCGACAGGGGTTGGAAACACCATATATTTT.

The rearrangement links TRBV4-2 to TRBJ1-1; perhaps TRBD1 as D (6 bases). This CDR3 has 16 residues. V gave up 4 bases and J gave up 4 bases, with 19 bases separating them. Per the germline V gene, CDR1 is LGHNA and CDR2 is YNFKEQ. CDR3 DNA: TGTGCCAGCAGCCTCCCGCCCGGGACATTAGGCACTGAAGCTTTCTTT. Protein product: CASSLPPGTLGTEAFF.

The chain employs TRBV24-1 and TRBJ1-1, with a weak D call TRBD1 (5 bases). From germline, CDR1 is KGHDR and CDR2 SFDVKD. With 5 bases removed from V and 5 bases from J, the gap between germline ends came to 11 bases. The CDR3 runs 13 residues. DNA for the CDR3: TGTGCCACCAGTGCCCAACGGGGGACTGAAGCTTTCTTT. Translated: CATSAQRGTEAFF.

The rearrangement links TRBV6-5 to TRBJ1-5; TRBD1 might be the D (6 bases). V lost 7 bases and J lost 1, with 11 bases in between. CDR3 length equals 14 residues. CDR1 and CDR2 from the germline V gene are MNHEY and SVGAGI. CDR3 region: CASNRASSNQPQHF. The CDR3 nucleotides read TGTGCCAGCAACAGGGCTTCGAGCAATCAGCCCCAGCATTTT.

This chain connects TRBV3-1 (or the pseudogene TRBV3-2) to TRBJ1-5; perhaps TRBD1 as D (6 bases). Between the trimmed V and J ends, which lost 1 base and 4 bases, there was a span of 17 bases. The CDR3 runs 17 residues. CDR1 is LGHDT, CDR2 YNNKEL, per germline (reference sequence). CDR3 residues: CASSQGGPWGGNQPQHF. The CDR3, as DNA: TGTGCCAGCAGCCAAGGGGGGCCTTGGGGAGGGAATCAGCCCCAGCATTTT.

The chain uses TRBV5-1 and TRBJ2-2, with a weak D call TRBD2 (6 bases). Germline lookup yields CDR1 SGHRS and CDR2 YFSETQ. This CDR3 comprises 15 residues. V lost 1 base to trimming and J lost 6 bases, with 13 bases between them. The CDR3 protein is CASSLRDSGSGELFF. CDR3 in DNA: TGCGCCAGCAGCTTGAGGGATAGCGGATCCGGGGAGCTGTTTTTT.

The genes are TRBV7-8 and TRBJ1-2; 7 bases align to TRBD1. This CDR3 comprises 14 residues. Germline-derived CDR1 and CDR2 are SGHVS and FQNEAQ. The J segment lost 4 bases and the V segment lost 1 base, leaving 3 bases of the junction unmatched. CDR3 region: CASSLEGGGYGYTF. The CDR3 bases are TGTGCCAGCAGCTTAGAAGGGGGCGGCTATGGCTACACCTTC.

This chain joins TRBV5-1 and TRBJ2-6, with 9 bases that match TRBD1. The CDR3 spans 17 residues. V dropped 4 bases and J dropped 0; count of bases not matched to a gene: 5. CDR1 is SGHRS and CDR2 is YFSETQ in the germline V gene. This chain's CDR3 is CASSPGTGNSGANVLTF. The DNA of the CDR3 is TGCGCCAGCAGCCCCGGGACAGGGAACTCTGGGGCCAACGTCCTGACTTTC.

The chain joins TRBV9 to TRBJ2-5; TRBD2 aligns across 11 bases. CDR3 length equals 15 residues. Trimming at V came to 3 bases and at J to 5 bases, leaving 6 bases not matched to a gene. Per the germline V gene, CDR1 is SGDLS and CDR2 is YYNGEE. DNA for the CDR3: TGTGCCAGCAGCGCTCGACTAGCGGGGCCCGAGACCCAGTACTTC. It codes for CASSARLAGPETQYF.